These 10 T cell receptor beta chains originate from one sample sequenced in a study of OX40 agonist ivuxolimab in advanced cancers. The library was made by the immunoSEQ multiplex PCR assay. As stored in TCRdb, this immuneACCESS dataset retains in-frame rearrangements with V and J assigned. A fraction of the clones does not appear; measured against another copy, unresolved V genes explain less than half of the discrepancy, and the remainder lacks a known reason. Counted in this sample were about 73,000 clones; 85% to 90% of them appeared once. Approximately 0.8% of the sample goes to the ten largest clones. This specimen was CD4+ or CD8+ T cells sorted from blood, taken in a trial of the OX40 agonist ivuxolimab. The receptors were sampled from an adult with an advanced solid tumor such as melanoma, head and neck, liver or kidney cancer.

The chain carries TRBV6-1 and TRBJ1-3; D not resolved. This CDR3 has 17 amino acids. V was trimmed by 4 bases and J by 0 bases, leaving 16 bases between them. Germline CDR1 reads MNHNS; CDR2 reads SASEGT. CDR3 sequence (DNA): TGTGCCAGCAGTGCAAGGCCCGGGAGCCACTCTGGAAACACCATATATTTT. It translates to CASSARPGSHSGNTIYF.

This sequence joins TRBV18 and TRBJ2-1, with 8 bases matching TRBD1. Unmatched junction bases numbered 8, after V lost 0 bases and J lost 10 bases. The CDR3 runs 15 residues. CDR1 and CDR2 (germline): KGHSH, LQKENI. Here the CDR3 DNA reads TGTGCCAGCTCACCACCGGCAGGGGGCTTAGTGGAGCAGTTCTTC. This codes for CASSPPAGGLVEQFF.

V and J are TRBV2 and TRBJ1-1; a possible D gene is TRBD1 (6 bases). This CDR3 comprises 14 residues. Looked up from germline, CDR1 is SNHLY and CDR2 is FYNNEI. V was cut by 7 bases and J by 5 bases, with 17 bases left in between. Here the CDR3 reads CASTQVRGATEAFF. The CDR3 DNA follows: TGTGCCAGCACTCAAGTACGGGGGGCAACTGAAGCTTTCTTT. The entire variable domain, with the rest obtained from reference TRBV2 and TRBJ1-1, is as follows: EPEVTQTPSHQVTQMGQEVILRCVPISNHLYFYWYRQILGQKVEFLVSFYNNEISEKSEIFDDQFSVERPDGSNFTLKIRSTKLEDSAMYFCASTQVRGATEAFFGQGTRLTVV.

This chain uses TRBV13 with TRBJ2-2; TRBD1 matches at 7 bases. The CDR3 covers 15 residues. Germline V CDR1 and CDR2: PRHDT, FYEKMQ (reference sequence). V dropped 9 bases and J dropped 5; count of bases not matched to a gene: 12. CDR3 sequence (DNA): TGTGCCAGTACCCGGCAGGGGGAGAGAACCGGGGAGCTGTTTTTT. It codes for CASTRQGERTGELFF.

The V and J genes are TRBV6-6 and TRBJ1-1; maybe TRBD1 (6 bases). This CDR3 region has 14 residues. The V end lost 2 bases, the J end lost 1 base, and 8 bases lay between the germline ends. The germline V gene encodes CDR1 MNHNY and CDR2 SVGAGI (reference sequence). CDR3 protein: CASSYGGANTEAFF. DNA of the CDR3: TGTGCCAGCAGTTACGGGGGCGCGAACACTGAAGCTTTCTTT.

CDR3 loop: CASSPGTGYQPQHF. Written as DNA, the CDR3 is TGTGCCAGCAGCCCAGGGACAGGGTATCAGCCCCAGCATTTT. The rearrangement joins TRBV7-9 to TRBJ1-5; 9 nucleotides align to TRBD1. The CDR3 covers 14 residues. Germline V lookup: CDR1 SEHNR, CDR2 FQNEAQ (reference sequence). The V gene end was trimmed by 5 bases and the J gene end by 5 bases; junction bases not matched to a gene: 4.

The chain couples TRBV12-5 to TRBJ2-5; D ambiguous. Trimming left V 7 bases short and J 4 bases short, with 13 bases between. Per the germline V gene, CDR1 is LGHNT and CDR2 is FRNRAP. The CDR3 totals 13 residues. The CDR3 spells CASARPLGETQYF. The CDR3 nucleotides are TGTGCTAGTGCCCGGCCCCTAGGAGAGACCCAGTACTTC.

In its sample, this clone was seen once. The chain links TRBV28 to TRBJ1-5; D is ambiguous. This CDR3 is built from 16 residues. V was clipped by 0 bases and J by 3 bases, with 12 bases between them. Per germline, CDR1 MDHEN and CDR2 SYDVKM. The CDR3 here is CASSLWGSPSNQPQHF. The CDR3 DNA follows: TGTGCCAGCAGTTTATGGGGCAGTCCCTCCAATCAGCCCCAGCATTTT.

This clone was detected once. The chain employs TRBV10-2 and TRBJ1-2; 8 bases match TRBD1. Germline assignment: CDR1 WSHSY and CDR2 SAAADI. J was trimmed by 8 bases and V by 7 bases; bases with no gene match: 6. There are 12 residues in the CDR3. CDR3 region: CASNTGGRGYTF. The CDR3 DNA sequence: TGCGCCAGCAATACAGGGGGACGAGGCTACACCTTC.

The chain links TRBV9 to TRBJ2-4, with D possibly being TRBD1 or TRBD2 (5 bases each). Germline V gene sequence: CDR1 SGDLS, CDR2 YYNGEE. V dropped 0 bases and J dropped 0 bases, with 10 bases sitting between them. The CDR3 totals 16 residues. In nucleotides, the CDR3 is TGTGCCAGCAGCGTAGGGACGGGGCTAGCCAAAAACATTCAGTACTTC. Translating gives CASSVGTGLAKNIQYF. Variable domain in full (rest from reference TRBV9 and TRBJ2-4): DSGVTQTPKHLITATGQRVTLRCSPRSGDLSVYWYQQSLDQGLQFLIQYYNGEERAKGNILERFSAQQFPDLHSELNLSSLELGDSALYFCASSVGTGLAKNIQYFGAGTRLSVL.